Each of the 27 T cell receptor beta chains below was sequenced from the same sample in a study of naive and memory T cell subsets. Reverse transcription of blood and skin TCR RNA was primed at alpha and beta constant regions. MiXCR, run by TCRdb on the 5' RACE reads, gives a single entry per CDR3 protein. The sample carries approximately 22,000 distinct CDR3 sequences, 3.5% to 5% recorded once. Whole blood, 2.5 ml, came from adult healthy volunteers. These receptors all come from a male donor in good health.

This clonotype was counted ten times or more. The rearrangement links TRBV10-3 to TRBJ1-2; D is uncertain. Trimming stripped 6 bases from V and 6 bases from J, with 17 bases between. The CDR3 extends over 14 amino acids. Germline lookup yields CDR1 ENHRY and CDR2 SYGVKD. The DNA of the CDR3 is TGTGCCATCAGCCCCATGTCCGCGGGGAATGGCTACACCTTC. It is translated as CAISPMSAGNGYTF.

This clonotype was seen ten or more times. J is TRBJ2-3 and V is TRBV5-6; D is unresolved. This CDR3 contains 12 residues. V was clipped by 4 bases and J by 6 bases, with 9 bases between them. From germline, CDR1 is SGHDT and CDR2 YYEEEE. CDR3 DNA sequence: TGTGCCAGCAGCAGTAGGGCGGATACGCAGTATTTT. This sequence encodes CASSSRADTQYF.

This clonotype was recorded many times. V usage is TRBV9 and J usage is TRBJ1-1; D is unclear. Germline-derived CDR1 and CDR2 are SGDLS and YYNGEE. The CDR3 length is 13 residues. The V and J ends lost 0 bases and 5 bases respectively, with 8 bases between them. CDR3 in amino acids: CASSVEIGTEAFF. Written as DNA, the CDR3 is TGTGCCAGCAGCGTAGAAATTGGGACTGAAGCTTTCTTT.

The rearrangement joins TRBV5-1 to TRBJ2-5, with 9 bases identical to TRBD1. The V segment lost 2 bases and the J segment 1 base; nucleotides outside the gene matches: 6. Looked up from germline, CDR1 is SGHRS and CDR2 is YFSETQ. There are 16 residues in the CDR3. The CDR3 nucleotides read TGCGCCAGCAGCTTTACAGGGGGCGGGGTCCAAGAGACCCAGTACTTC. Its translation is CASSFTGGGVQETQYF.

In its sample, this clonotype was seen many times. This sequence joins TRBV20-1 and TRBJ2-3; TRBD2 matches 11 bases. The junction had 7 bases not matched to a gene; V was cut back by 6 bases and J by 2 bases. Germline V lookup: CDR1 DFQATT, CDR2 SNEGSKA (reference sequence). This CDR3 has 15 amino acids. The CDR3 sequence is CSAPGTSGYTDTQYF. In nucleotides, the CDR3 is TGCAGTGCCCCGGGGACTAGCGGCTACACAGATACGCAGTATTTT.

The sample holds many counts of this clonotype. This chain uses TRBV27 with TRBJ2-1, with 8 bases identical to TRBD2. V lost 6 bases and J lost 3; bases outside the gene matches: 4. CDR3 size: 14 residues. Germline V gene data show CDR1 as MNHEY and CDR2 as SMNVEV (reference sequence). DNA of the CDR3: TGTGCCAGCAGAGTCGGGGGGGGCTACAATGAGCAGTTCTTC. Its protein is CASRVGGGYNEQFF.

This clonotype appeared many times. The chain combines TRBV6-5 with TRBJ2-3, with TRBD2 identical over 8 bases. This CDR3 region has 16 residues. The germline gives CDR1 MNHEY, CDR2 SVGAGI. J lost 0 bases, V lost 0 bases, and 2 bases had no gene match. The CDR3 spells CASSYSSGVSTDTQYF. The CDR3 bases are TGTGCCAGCAGTTACTCTAGCGGGGTCAGCACAGATACGCAGTATTTT.

This clonotype was seen at least ten times. V and J are TRBV12-3 or TRBV12-4 and TRBJ1-5; 8 bases line up with TRBD1. This CDR3 contains 16 residues. Germline trimming cut 5 bases from V and 4 bases from J; bases unmatched to any gene: 10. The CDR3 region has the DNA TGTGCCAGCAGTCCCTACGGACAGGGAGCAAATCAGCCCCAGCATTTT. This sequence encodes CASSPYGQGANQPQHF.

This clonotype came up many times. The genes are TRBV11-2 and TRBJ1-5, with no clear D. Germline assignment: CDR1 SGHAT and CDR2 FQNNGV. Between the trimmed V and J ends, which lost 6 bases and 0 bases, there was a span of 6 bases. This CDR3 comprises 13 residues. This chain's CDR3 is CASSYNSNQPQHF. Written as DNA, the CDR3 is TGTGCCAGCAGTTACAATAGCAATCAGCCCCAGCATTTT.

This clonotype appeared many times. The rearrangement joins TRBV20-1 to TRBJ2-1, with TRBD2 matching over 10 bases. CDR1 DFQATT and CDR2 SNEGSKA come from the germline V gene (reference sequence). The CDR3 extends over 15 amino acids. The trim removed 3 bases at V and 9 bases at J, leaving 11 bases unmatched. The CDR3 DNA sequence: TGCAGTGCTAGGAAGGAGCGGGGGGGCATCGGTGAGCAGTTCTTC. The encoded protein is CSARKERGGIGEQFF.

This clonotype was recorded many times. This chain joins TRBV28 and TRBJ1-1, with 9 bases matching TRBD1. Losses at the gene ends were 5 bases for V and 2 bases for J; bases not matched to a gene: 3. This CDR3 contains 14 residues. Germline CDR1 MDHEN, CDR2 SYDVKM. DNA for the CDR3: TGTGCCAGCAGTACAGGGGGCGGAAACACTGAAGCTTTCTTT. It translates to CASSTGGGNTEAFF.

This clonotype appeared many times. V and J are TRBV2 and TRBJ1-1; possibly TRBD1 for D (5 bases). The CDR3 spans 14 residues. Trimming cost V 6 bases and J 3 bases, with 14 bases left between them. Germline lookup yields CDR1 SNHLY and CDR2 FYNNEI. The CDR3 bases are TGTGCCAGCAGGAACCGGCGGGACCACACTGAAGCTTTCTTT. It translates to CASRNRRDHTEAFF.

This clonotype is categorized as medium-sized. This chain joins TRBV4-1 and TRBJ2-7, with TRBD2 as a possible D gene (5 bases). The CDR3 extends over 13 amino acids. V was cut by 0 bases and J by 5 bases, with 8 bases left in between. From germline, CDR1 is MGHRA and CDR2 YSYEKL. The CDR3 region is CASSQDSGNEQYF. The CDR3 coding sequence is TGCGCCAGCAGCCAAGATTCGGGGAACGAGCAGTACTTC.

J is TRBJ2-2 and V is TRBV24-1; D assignment may be TRBD1 or TRBD2 (5 bases each). This CDR3 has 16 residues. CDR1 and CDR2 from the germline V gene are KGHDR and SFDVKD. Trimming removed 3 bases at V and 5 bases at J, with 15 bases between. CDR3 DNA sequence: TGTGCCACCAGTGATCCCACGAGGGGCTTTACCGGGGAGCTGTTTTTT. Amino acids: CATSDPTRGFTGELFF.

This clonotype was observed many times. V gene TRBV5-1 combines with J gene TRBJ2-3, with 12 bases lining up with TRBD2. Germline V gene sequence: CDR1 SGHRS, CDR2 YFSETQ. The CDR3 sequence is 16 residues long. The V gene end was trimmed by 3 bases and the J gene end by 4 bases; junction bases not matched to a gene: 6. CDR3 sequence: CASSSLTSGGSDTQYF. Written as DNA, the CDR3 is TGCGCCAGCAGCTCCCTGACTAGCGGGGGATCAGATACGCAGTATTTT.

This clonotype was observed at least ten times. The gene calls are TRBV6-2 or TRBV6-3 and TRBJ2-7; D gene unclear. The CDR3 covers 15 residues. CDR1 and CDR2 (germline): MNHEY, SVGEGT. V lost 4 bases and J lost 3, with 16 bases in between. The CDR3 sequence is CASSFELLYVYEQYF. In nucleotides, the CDR3 is TGTGCCAGCAGTTTCGAACTCCTATATGTCTACGAGCAGTACTTC.

Within the sample, this clonotype is medium-sized. This chain uses TRBV9 with TRBJ2-7, with TRBD2 matching over 10 bases. Germline V gives CDR1 SGDLS, CDR2 YYNGEE. Trimming took 1 base from V and 7 from J; bases not matched to a gene: 8. The CDR3 sequence is 15 residues long. For the CDR3, the DNA is TGTGCCAGCAGCGTACTAGCGGGAGACCCGGAGGAGCAGTACTTC. Protein: CASSVLAGDPEEQYF.

This clonotype was counted many times. The chain couples TRBV6-2 or TRBV6-3 to TRBJ2-7, with a tentative D call TRBD1 (6 bases). This CDR3 is 17 amino acids long. Germline V gene sequence: CDR1 MNHEY, CDR2 SVGEGT. The V gene lost 4 bases and the J gene lost 2 bases, with 21 bases spanning the gap. This chain's CDR3 is CASSSLAQGTRTYEQYF. In DNA form, the CDR3 reads TGTGCCAGCAGTTCCCTCGCGCAGGGGACACGGACCTACGAGCAGTACTTC.

This clonotype was observed many times. V is TRBV29-1 and J is TRBJ1-2; unclear D gene. V dropped 3 bases and J dropped 4 bases, with 21 bases sitting between them. CDR3 length: 16 amino acids. Germline assignment: CDR1 SQVTM and CDR2 ANQGSEA. The CDR3 sequence: CSVDSIESSSGYGYTF. CDR3 DNA: TGCAGCGTTGATTCCATTGAGTCCAGCTCCGGCTATGGCTACACCTTC.

This clonotype was seen repeatedly, ten times or more. The J gene is TRBJ2-1, the V gene TRBV6-2 or TRBV6-3; 7 bases align to TRBD1. Germline CDR1 and CDR2: MNHEY and SVGEGT. J lost 3 bases, V lost 2 bases, and 13 bases had no gene match. The CDR3 extends over 18 amino acids. CDR3 sequence reads: CASSYDRDRSSNYNEQFF. The DNA for the CDR3 is TGTGCCAGCAGTTACGATCGGGACAGATCCTCAAACTACAATGAGCAGTTCTTC.

In this sample, this clonotype turned up a few times. A much bigger clone sits one base away, suggesting this may be a read error. CDR3 amino acids: CASSLGLAPYNEQFF. CDR3 in DNA: TGTGCCAGCAGTTTAGGACTAGCCCCCTACAATGAGCAGTTCTTC. The chain carries TRBV6-2 or TRBV6-3 and TRBJ2-1; 8 bases are a match to TRBD2. In germline, CDR1 is MNHEY, CDR2 SVGEGT. V dropped 4 bases and J dropped 2; count of bases not matched to a gene: 4. The CDR3 spans 15 residues.

This clonotype appeared many times. The CDR3 sequence is CASSPRDGRLHF. The CDR3 nucleotides are TGTGCCAGCAGCCCACGGGACGGGCGACTCCACTTT. The chain couples TRBV6-5 to TRBJ1-6, with a weak D call TRBD1 (5 bases). V lost 6 bases and J 16 bases, leaving 16 bases between the germline ends. The CDR3 is made up of 12 amino acids. The germline V gene encodes CDR1 MNHEY and CDR2 SVGAGI.

Of note for this clonotype: Since a much larger clone is just one base distant, this may be a read error. This chain joins TRBV28 and TRBJ1-5; perhaps TRBD1 as D (5 bases). This CDR3 is built from 15 residues. In germline, CDR1 is MDHEN, CDR2 SYDVKM. This chain's CDR3 is CASSLRGKSNQPQNF. CDR3 DNA: TGTGCCAGCAGTTTAAGGGGTAAGAGCAATCAGCCCCAGAATTTT.

This clonotype was seen a few times. The rearrangement links TRBV19 to TRBJ2-3; D is uncertain. Germline values: CDR1 LNHDA, CDR2 SQIVND (reference sequence). This CDR3 contains 15 residues. V lost 3 bases and J lost 4, with 14 bases in between. CDR3 in amino acids: CASSMLQPNADTQYF. In nucleotides, the CDR3 is TGTGCCAGTAGTATGCTACAGCCGAACGCAGATACGCAGTATTTT.

This clonotype was recorded at least ten times. V gene TRBV19 combines with J gene TRBJ2-1, with TRBD2 matching over 8 bases. Germline CDR1 reads LNHDA; CDR2 reads SQIVND (reference sequence). CDR3 size: 17 residues. The ends lost 5 bases at V and 8 bases at J; junction bases unmatched: 17. The CDR3 region has the DNA TGTGCCAGTAGTCCTTCTCGTCGGGGGGGAAAGGGCGATGAGCAGTTCTTC. Its protein product is CASSPSRRGGKGDEQFF.

This clonotype was counted many times. The chain carries TRBV3-1 and TRBJ2-2; D call uncertain. Germline V gene lookup returns CDR1 LGHDT and CDR2 YNNKEL (reference sequence). V lost 1 base, J lost 6 bases, and 6 bases lay in between. The CDR3 extends over 13 amino acids. The CDR3 is CASSQGLAGELFF. The CDR3 DNA is TGTGCCAGCAGCCAAGGGTTGGCCGGGGAGCTGTTTTTT.

By share, this clonotype ranks as medium-sized. V gene TRBV6-4 combines with J gene TRBJ2-3; no clear D gene. The CDR3 runs to 13 residues. CDR1 and CDR2 from the germline V gene are MRHNA and SNTAGT. V was clipped by 2 bases and J by 0 bases, with 3 bases between them. CDR3 sequence reads: CASSDTSTDTQYF. In nucleotides, the CDR3 is TGTGCCAGCAGTGACACTAGCACAGATACGCAGTATTTT.